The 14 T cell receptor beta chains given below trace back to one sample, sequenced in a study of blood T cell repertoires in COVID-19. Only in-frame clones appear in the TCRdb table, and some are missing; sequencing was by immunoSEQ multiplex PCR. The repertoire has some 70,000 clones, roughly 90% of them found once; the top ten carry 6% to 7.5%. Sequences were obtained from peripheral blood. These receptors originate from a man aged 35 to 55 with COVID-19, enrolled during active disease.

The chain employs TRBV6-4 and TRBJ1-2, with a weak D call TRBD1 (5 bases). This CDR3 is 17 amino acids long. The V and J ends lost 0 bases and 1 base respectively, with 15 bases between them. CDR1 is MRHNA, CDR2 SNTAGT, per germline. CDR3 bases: TGTGCCAGCAGTGACTCGTTAGGGGCCACGAATAACTATGGCTACACCTTC. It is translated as CASSDSLGATNNYGYTF.

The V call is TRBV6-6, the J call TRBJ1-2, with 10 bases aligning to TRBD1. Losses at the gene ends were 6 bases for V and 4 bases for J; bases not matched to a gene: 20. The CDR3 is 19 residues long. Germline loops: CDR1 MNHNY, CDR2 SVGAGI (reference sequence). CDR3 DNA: TGTGCCAGCAGCTTTCTGGGACAGGGGTTCTCGGGCTTTCGCTATGGCTACACCTTC. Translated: CASSFLGQGFSGFRYGYTF.

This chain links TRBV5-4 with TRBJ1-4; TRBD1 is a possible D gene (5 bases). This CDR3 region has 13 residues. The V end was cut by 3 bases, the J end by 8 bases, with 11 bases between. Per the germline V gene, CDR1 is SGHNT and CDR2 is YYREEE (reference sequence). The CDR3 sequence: CASSWDSGEKLFF. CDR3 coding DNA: TGTGCCAGCAGCTGGGATTCAGGGGAAAAACTGTTTTTT.

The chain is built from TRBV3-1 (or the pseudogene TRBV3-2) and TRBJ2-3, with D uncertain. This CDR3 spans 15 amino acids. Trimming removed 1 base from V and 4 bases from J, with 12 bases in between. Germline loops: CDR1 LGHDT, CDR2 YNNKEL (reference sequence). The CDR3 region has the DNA TGTGCCAGCAGCCAAGCTAGGTACGGTGCAGATACGCAGTATTTT. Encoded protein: CASSQARYGADTQYF.

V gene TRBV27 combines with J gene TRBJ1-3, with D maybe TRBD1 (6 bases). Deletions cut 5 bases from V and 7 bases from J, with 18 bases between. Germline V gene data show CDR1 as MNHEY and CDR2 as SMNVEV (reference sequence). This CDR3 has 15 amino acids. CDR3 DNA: TGTGCCAGCAGTCCATCCCGGGACAACCGGAACACCATATATTTT. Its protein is CASSPSRDNRNTIYF.

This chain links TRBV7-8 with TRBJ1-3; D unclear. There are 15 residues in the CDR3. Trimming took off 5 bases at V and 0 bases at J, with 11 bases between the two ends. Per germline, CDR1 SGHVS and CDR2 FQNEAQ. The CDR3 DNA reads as TGTGCCAGCAGCCTAGGGCGGGTCTCTGGAAACACCATATATTTT. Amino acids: CASSLGRVSGNTIYF.

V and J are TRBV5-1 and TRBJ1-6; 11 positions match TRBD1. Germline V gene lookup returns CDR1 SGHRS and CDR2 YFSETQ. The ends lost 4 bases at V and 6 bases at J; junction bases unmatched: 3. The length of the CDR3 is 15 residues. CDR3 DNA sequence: TGCGCCAGCAGCACGGGGACAGGGGGTAATTCACCCCTCCACTTT. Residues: CASSTGTGGNSPLHF.

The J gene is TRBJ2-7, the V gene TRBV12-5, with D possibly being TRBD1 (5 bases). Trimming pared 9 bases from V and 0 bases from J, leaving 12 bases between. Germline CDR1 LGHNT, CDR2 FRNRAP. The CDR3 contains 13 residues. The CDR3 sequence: CASEDTISYEQYF. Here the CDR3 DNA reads TGTGCTAGCGAGGACACCATCTCCTACGAGCAGTACTTC.

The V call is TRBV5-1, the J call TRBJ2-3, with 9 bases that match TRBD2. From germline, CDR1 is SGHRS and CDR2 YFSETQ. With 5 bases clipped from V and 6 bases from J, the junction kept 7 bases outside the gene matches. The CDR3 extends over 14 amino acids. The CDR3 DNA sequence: TGCGCCAGCAGGGTCGGTAGCGGGGGTGATACGCAGTATTTT. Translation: CASRVGSGGDTQYF.

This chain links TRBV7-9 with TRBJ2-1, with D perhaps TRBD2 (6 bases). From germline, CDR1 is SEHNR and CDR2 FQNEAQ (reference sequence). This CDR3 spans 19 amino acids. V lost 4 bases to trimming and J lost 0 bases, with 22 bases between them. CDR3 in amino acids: CASSSAGTFRPSSYNEQFF. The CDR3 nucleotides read TGTGCCAGCAGCTCCGCCGGGACTTTCCGACCTAGCTCCTACAATGAGCAGTTCTTC.

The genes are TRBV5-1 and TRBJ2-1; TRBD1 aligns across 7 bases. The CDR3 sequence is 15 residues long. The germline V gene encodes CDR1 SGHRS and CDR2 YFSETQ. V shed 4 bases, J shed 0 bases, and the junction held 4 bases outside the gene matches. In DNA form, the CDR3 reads TGCGCCAGCAGCACCGGGACAGCCTCCTACAATGAGCAGTTCTTC. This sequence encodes CASSTGTASYNEQFF.

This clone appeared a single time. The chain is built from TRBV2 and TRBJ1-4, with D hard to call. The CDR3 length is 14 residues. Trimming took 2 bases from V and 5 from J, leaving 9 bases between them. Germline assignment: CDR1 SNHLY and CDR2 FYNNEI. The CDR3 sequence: CASSELTVNEKLFF. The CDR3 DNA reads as TGTGCCAGCAGTGAACTAACGGTGAATGAAAAACTGTTTTTT.

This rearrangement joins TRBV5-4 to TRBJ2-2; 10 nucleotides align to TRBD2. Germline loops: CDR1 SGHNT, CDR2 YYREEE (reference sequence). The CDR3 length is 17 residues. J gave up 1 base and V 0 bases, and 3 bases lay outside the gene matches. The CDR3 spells CASSLEPSGGNTGELFF. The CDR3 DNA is TGTGCCAGCAGCTTGGAGCCTAGCGGGGGGAACACCGGGGAGCTGTTTTTT.

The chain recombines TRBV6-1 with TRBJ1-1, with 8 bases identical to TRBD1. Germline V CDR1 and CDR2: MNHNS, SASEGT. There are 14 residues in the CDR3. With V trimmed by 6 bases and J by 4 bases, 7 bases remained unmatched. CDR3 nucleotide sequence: TGTGCCAGCAGGACAGGGGAATTGAGCACTGAAGCTTTCTTT. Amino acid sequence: CASRTGELSTEAFF.